This T cell receptor beta chain appears in the sequencing data of a study of beta chain features in type 1 diabetes (dated by TCRdb to about 2018). Context from the whole study: Patients and healthy donors did not differ in mean age, gender distribution, total cell number or subset yield. Across all samples, 90 million to 130 million sorted cells were examined, and cell number per subset correlated strongly with RNA yield. In the study, recently diagnosed type 1 diabetes patients and matched healthy donors were compared on the TCRB repertoires of their sorted circulating CD4+ T cell subsets. Regulatory and stem cell-like memory subsets were isolated from only 8 patients and roughly eight healthy donors, whereas naive and central memory subsets came from all 28 donors. Summary of the overall study and its limitations: PCR might favor shorter templates, but patient and control samples were amplified and corrected together, so any skew would affect both groups equally. At VDJ recombination sites, patients with type 1 diabetes made fewer insertions and deleted more nucleotides, a pattern implying thymic rearrangement abnormalities. Because cDNA was sequenced instead of genomic DNA, highly expressing activated cells could be over-represented, though the groups showed no difference in activation or CD3 levels. HLA sub-analyses involved small numbers of individuals, so any influence of HLA type on TCRB rearrangement remained unresolved. In all four CD4+ subsets, TCRB CDR3 length was moderately but significantly shorter in type 1 diabetes patients. Naive, central memory and regulatory TCRB repertoires appeared to be more similar among patients than among healthy donors.

The High Capacity cDNA Reverse Transcription Kit was used to reverse transcribe all of the isolated RNA, meaning that expressed TCRB transcripts were what got sequenced. Naive, central memory and regulatory T cell samples underwent deep immunoSEQ sequencing, averaging about 3.57 million total reads per sample. Sorted cells were lysed in RLT buffer and RNA was extracted with DNase-treated RNeasy Micro or Mini kits, depending on cell number. Each cell subset was processed on its own to prevent cross-contamination, while patient and healthy donor samples were processed together. Using the immunoSEQ multiplex PCR, TCRB sequences were amplified from cDNA into 87-bp fragments spanning the CDR3 region. Amplicons were sequenced on the Illumina HiSeq platform. In the source study's methods: PCR bias was computationally corrected using synthetic template baselines, reads within Hamming distance 2 were collapsed, and singletons that could not be merged were discarded. By aligning reads against IMGT, V, D and J genes, CDR3 length, and insertions or deletions at six rearrangement sites were assigned. Within each subset, clonotype counts were normalized to sorted cell number, and only after that were true diversity and Gini coefficients computed with the tcR R package. Repertoire sharing was quantified using the overlap coefficient calculated on TCRB nucleotide sequences. The immuneACCESS repertoire file appears here via TCRdb, limited to in-frame rearrangements. These files lack a portion of the clones; in checked studies, under half of the deficit traces to unresolved V genes, and the cause of the others is not known. The V and J calls and clone size come from that table; D and trimming were worked out from the DNA. Counted in this sample were a few hundred thousand clones; around 10% of them appeared once. Jointly, the top ten make up approximately 0.55% of the sample.

This clone was detected many times. No cognate antigen has been identified for it. Base quality data are lacking; no much larger clone is found one base away. Each donor gave one peripheral blood draw, averaging approximately 110 mL, which was collected into heparinised tubes. Using a panel that included CD45RO, CCR7, CD25, CD127, CD95 and CD27, naive, central memory, regulatory and stem cell-like memory CD4+ T cells were sorted on a BD FACSAria II. Purity was above 98% for every sorted population. PBMCs were isolated right away by Lymphoprep density gradient centrifugation and were stained directly, without culture. Samples were stained and sorted in pairs, with one healthy donor and one patient per experiment, so that batch effects were minimized. There are 16 amino acids in the CDR3, from cysteine to phenylalanine inclusive. The sequence is cut down to CDR3 DNA, 48 bases in frame from base 1.

Sequencing input: central memory CD4+ T cells from blood. This receptor was taken from a young man with type 1 diabetes. The rearranged chain carries TRBV21-1 and TRBJ2-5; the table's D gene call, TRBD1, was not cross checked with the DNA. TRBV21-1 has pseudogene status. The sequenced DNA is TGTGCCAGCAGCAACTCCGGGACAGGGGACCAAGAGACCCAGTACTTC. This gives the protein CASSNSGTGDQETQYF.